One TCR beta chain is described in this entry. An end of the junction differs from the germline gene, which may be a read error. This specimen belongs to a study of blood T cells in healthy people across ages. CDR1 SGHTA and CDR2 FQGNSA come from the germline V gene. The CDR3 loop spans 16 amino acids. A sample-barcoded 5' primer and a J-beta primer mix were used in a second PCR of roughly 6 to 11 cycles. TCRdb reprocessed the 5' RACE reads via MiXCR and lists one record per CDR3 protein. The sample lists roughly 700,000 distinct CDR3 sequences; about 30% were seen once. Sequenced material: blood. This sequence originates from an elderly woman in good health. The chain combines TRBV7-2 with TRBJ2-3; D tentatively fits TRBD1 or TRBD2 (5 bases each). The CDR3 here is CASSLGPGPVTDTQYF. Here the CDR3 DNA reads TGTGCCAGCAGCTTGGGGCCGGGACCCGTCACAGACACGCAGTATTTT.